This T cell receptor beta chain came from a study of blood T cell repertoires in COVID-19. Study context: PBMCs, B-cell-depleted T cells, or T cells were the source of the cDNA or gDNA that made up the material.

Under the authors' procedure: It was from reference gene primer amplification that nucleated cell counts were estimated. Sequencing used immunoSEQ multiplex PCR; TCRdb keeps in-frame clones, though not all of them. D and trimming come from the DNA, and the V and J calls and clone size come from that table. The repertoire holds about 330,000 clones, with roughly 87% as singletons. This clone showed up many times. This CDR3 region has 17 residues. The junction had 9 bases not matched to a gene; V was cut back by 2 bases and J by 2 bases. CDR1 and CDR2 from the germline V gene are SNHLY and FYNNEI. The study counted Cohort 3 donors as recovered given two negative PCRs, clearance, or symptom resolution.

The sample comprised PBMCs or T cells enriched from blood (not recorded which). The J gene is TRBJ2-5, the V gene TRBV2; 9 bases line up with TRBD2. This receptor was identified in a woman in her twenties or thirties who had recovered from COVID-19. For the CDR3, the DNA is TGTGCCAGCAGTGAATACGGTAGCGGGGGAACTCAAGAGACCCAGTACTTC. As protein: CASSEYGSGGTQETQYF.